The sequence of this TCR beta chain was determined in a study of CD8 T cells in Susac syndrome. Random hexamers were used to reverse transcribe the RNA input (about 0.5 to 1 ug). TCRdb reprocessed the immunoSEQ multiplex PCR reads with MiXCR, giving one entry per CDR3 protein. The sample lists approximately 190,000 distinct CDR3 sequences, under 97% seen once, with 0.075% to 0.1% in the top ten. The receptor was derived from a human donor with Susac syndrome. Sequences were obtained from CD4+ T cells from PBMCs.

The CDR3 DNA reads TGCAGTGCTAGCCCCACAGATACGCAGTATTTT. Protein sequence: CSASPTDTQYF. The gene calls are TRBV20-1 and TRBJ2-3; D gene unclear. Germline CDR1 is DFQATT and CDR2 is SNEGSKA (reference sequence). The CDR3 sequence is 11 residues long. V shed 3 bases and J shed 2 bases, with 3 bases lying between them.